These T cell receptor beta chains were read from a single sample in a study of cytomegalovirus exposure and HLA in healthy donors. Libraries were prepared by immunoSEQ multiplex PCR; TCRdb keeps only in-frame clonotypes and omits some of them. The table includes over 85,000 clones, roughly nine tenths detected once. The specimen was PBMCs. These receptors originate from a young woman in good health and CMV-seronegative. Each CDR3 is given with its conserved first and last residue. The order of the fields is CDR3 protein, V gene.

CDR3 protein: CASSLGGHSYEQYF; V gene: TRBV7-2
CDR3 protein: CASSLAEQGTNEKLFF; V gene: TRBV5-1
CDR3 protein: CASSLPGQATQYF; V gene: TRBV7-2
CDR3 protein: CASSQKTGAGNTIYF; V gene: TRBV6-5
CDR3 protein: CASSLGSGHEQFF; V gene: TRBV11-3
CDR3 protein: CASSSGGAQDTQYF; V gene: TRBV4-1
CDR3 protein: CASSLSRQAEAFF; V gene: TRBV27
CDR3 protein: CASSAGPSTSGYNEQFF; V gene: TRBV7-2
CDR3 protein: CASARRDRDKQPQHF; V gene: TRBV12-5
CDR3 protein: CASSLSPRQGAAAFF; V gene: TRBV28
CDR3 protein: CASSPPETGGFDEQFF; V gene: TRBV18
CDR3 protein: CASSQKNGGHNEQFF; V gene: TRBV11-3
CDR3 protein: CASSLDRRPGAFF; V gene: TRBV11-2
CDR3 protein: CASRTTYTGQGIQYF; V gene: TRBV19
CDR3 protein: CAWSAVDTQYF; V gene: TRBV30
CDR3 protein: CASSPAGLETYEQYF; V gene: TRBV7-9
CDR3 protein: CASNTQSEAQYF; V gene: TRBV19
CDR3 protein: CASSSGAAYNEQFF; V gene: TRBV28
CDR3 protein: CASSQRGGQSYNSPLHF; V gene: TRBV7-2
CDR3 protein: CASSEGDGRTDTQYF; V gene: TRBV2
CDR3 protein: CASTVAGGTQETQYF; V gene: TRBV9
CDR3 protein: CASSGLTVMNTEAFF; V gene: TRBV19
CDR3 protein: CASTQPPGVGTDTQYF; V gene: TRBV28
CDR3 protein: CASSIGVSTDTQYF; V gene: TRBV19
CDR3 protein: CASSFTGVYGYTF; V gene: TRBV28
CDR3 protein: CASSAPAGTGSLPYGYTF; V gene: TRBV6-1
CDR3 protein: CASSLSGTGTYEQYF; V gene: TRBV5-6
CDR3 protein: CASSSLTEMNTEAFF; V gene: TRBV28
CDR3 protein: CASSYSAGSGNTIYF; V gene: TRBV6-6
CDR3 protein: CASSQVGGGKEEKLFF; V gene: TRBV4-2
CDR3 protein: CATRGGNSYEQYF; V gene: TRBV15
CDR3 protein: CASSPSGQTYGYTF; V gene: TRBV7-3
CDR3 protein: CAISGGGGTDTQYF; V gene: TRBV10-3
CDR3 protein: CSAKGQIYGYTF; V gene: TRBV29-1
CDR3 protein: CAWSVSNEQFF; V gene: TRBV30
CDR3 protein: CASSDGQGAYQPQHF; V gene: TRBV25-1
CDR3 protein: CASSPQGTGDYEQYF; V gene: TRBV9
CDR3 protein: CASSLSTDTQYF; V gene: TRBV9
CDR3 protein: CASKGTRDRYTDTQYF; V gene: TRBV5-1
CDR3 protein: CASSGDAGDEQYF; V gene: TRBV7-9
CDR3 protein: CASSLGLQGITEAFF; V gene: TRBV5-1
CDR3 protein: CASSLVGGGNEQFF; V gene: TRBV5-1
CDR3 protein: CASSALGGAGAYEQYF; V gene: TRBV9
CDR3 protein: CASSPGQGVYEQYF; V gene: TRBV18
CDR3 protein: CASSLATGNYGYTF; V gene: TRBV5-1
CDR3 protein: CASSLSGTPYNEQFF; V gene: TRBV7-2
CDR3 protein: CSAQGGGGQYF; V gene: TRBV20-1
CDR3 protein: CASTLQGSTEAFF; V gene: TRBV27
CDR3 protein: CASPPEGTGGRTGELFF; V gene: TRBV7-9
CDR3 protein: CASKDSNTEAFF; V gene: TRBV28
CDR3 protein: CASSFRQGSEAFF; V gene: TRBV9
CDR3 protein: CASSPTGGSNTGELFF; V gene: TRBV7-3